This is a list of T cell receptor beta chains from one sample in a study of shared clonotypes between healthy human individuals. Some clones are missing from TCRdb's copy, which holds only in-frame ones; the method was immunoSEQ multiplex PCR. The sample holds 2.5 million or so clones, more than 90% seen once. Specimen: naive CD4+ T cells sorted from blood. The receptors originated from a young man in good health. CDR3s include the opening cysteine and the closing phenylalanine or tryptophan. The D gene is left open where the match is weak. Part of the rows lack a size; the others show once, few, many or a class for expanded clones.

v_call	clone_size	cdr3_length	j_call	d_call	cdr3_aa	cdr3_nt
TRBV7-2	.	14	TRBJ2-7	.	CASSRGGSSYEQYF	TGTGCCAGCAGCCGCGGGGGCAGCTCCTACGAGCAGTACTTC
TRBV5-5	.	13	TRBJ2-7	.	CASSPGPSYEQYF	TGTGCCAGCAGCCCCGGACCATCCTACGAGCAGTACTTC
TRBV18	once	15	TRBJ1-2	.	CASSPLPTGDYGYTF	TGTGCCAGCTCACCACTGCCGACAGGAGACTATGGCTACACCTTC
TRBV30	.	14	TRBJ1-2	.	CAWSVGQLNYGYTF	TGTGCCTGGAGTGTGGGGCAGCTAAATTATGGCTACACCTTC
TRBV5-1	.	15	TRBJ1-1	.	CASSLANLGKTEAFF	TGCGCCAGCAGCTTGGCCAATCTGGGAAAAACTGAAGCTTTCTTT
TRBV7-9	.	16	TRBJ2-3	.	CASSPRGWDPTDTQYF	TGTGCCAGCAGCCCCAGGGGCTGGGATCCCACAGATACGCAGTATTTT
TRBV5-6	.	14	TRBJ1-2	.	CASSLDEATYGYTF	TGTGCCAGCAGCTTGGATGAAGCGACCTATGGCTACACCTTC
TRBV30	.	17	TRBJ2-1	TRBD2	CAWSGSTSGGSYNEQFF	TGTGCCTGGAGTGGTTCGACTAGCGGGGGATCCTACAATGAGCAGTTCTTC
TRBV30	.	13	TRBJ2-4	TRBD1	CASMDRGSSIQYF	TGTGCCTCGATGGACAGGGGAAGCTCCATTCAGTACTTC
TRBV5-6	.	18	TRBJ2-7	TRBD2	CASSLLSLAATRSYEQYF	TGTGCCAGCAGCTTGCTGTCACTAGCGGCAACTCGATCCTACGAGCAGTACTTC
TRBV25-1	once	17	TRBJ1-1	TRBD1	CASRPLGRGLLDTEAFF	TGTGCCAGCAGACCTCTTGGCAGGGGGTTATTGGACACTGAAGCTTTCTTT
TRBV25-1	.	13	TRBJ2-5	.	CASSYRDGETQYF	TGTGCCAGCAGTTACAGGGACGGGGAGACCCAGTACTTC
TRBV6-5	.	12	TRBJ2-7	.	CASTLDTYEQYF	TGTGCCAGCACTCTAGATACCTACGAGCAGTACTTC
TRBV2	.	15	TRBJ2-5	TRBD2	CASRGSGTSKETQYF	TGTGCCAGCAGAGGGTCCGGGACTAGCAAAGAGACCCAGTACTTC
TRBV10-3	.	13	TRBJ2-3	TRBD1	CAIRDRGTDTQYF	TGTGCCATCCGGGACAGGGGCACAGATACGCAGTATTTT
TRBV7-2	once	13	TRBJ1-1	.	CASNDGGNTEAFF	TGTGCCAGCAACGACGGGGGTAACACTGAAGCTTTCTTT
TRBV5-1	.	15	TRBJ2-1	TRBD1	CASSSTGTVTDEQFF	TGCGCCAGCAGCTCCACCGGGACAGTAACCGATGAGCAGTTCTTC
TRBV6-5	.	15	TRBJ1-2	TRBD1	CASSTTPDRGNGYTF	TGTGCCAGCAGTACAACCCCGGACAGGGGGAATGGCTACACCTTC
TRBV7-9	.	12	TRBJ2-7	.	CASSYDSYEQYF	TGTGCCAGCAGCTACGACAGTTACGAGCAGTACTTC
TRBV30	.	13	TRBJ1-2	.	CAWMRGGIYGYTF	TGTGCCTGGATGAGGGGGGGTATCTATGGCTACACCTTC
TRBV5-5	.	15	TRBJ1-5	.	CASSLAGVSNQPQHF	TGTGCCAGCAGCTTGGCGGGAGTCAGCAATCAGCCCCAGCATTTT
TRBV4-3	.	17	TRBJ1-4	.	CASSQDWRVATNEKLFF	TGCGCCAGCAGCCAAGATTGGAGAGTTGCAACTAATGAAAAACTGTTTTTT
TRBV27	.	12	TRBJ2-7	.	CASRGVSYEQYF	TGTGCCAGCAGGGGCGTCTCCTACGAGCAGTACTTC
TRBV4-1	once	16	TRBJ2-1	TRBD2	CASSQEGLAGLNEQFF	TGCGCCAGCAGCCAAGAAGGTCTAGCGGGGTTAAATGAGCAGTTCTTC
TRBV7-9	.	14	TRBJ2-5	TRBD1	CASSLSDRAETQYF	TGTGCCAGCAGCTTATCGGACAGGGCGGAGACCCAGTACTTC
TRBV19	.	15	TRBJ1-2	.	CASSAKGTTNYGYTF	TGTGCCAGTAGTGCCAAGGGGACTACTAACTATGGCTACACCTTC
TRBV5-6	.	15	TRBJ1-4	.	CASSLGEGASEKLFF	TGTGCCAGCAGCTTGGGAGAAGGGGCGAGTGAAAAACTGTTTTTT
TRBV6-1	.	14	TRBJ2-7	TRBD1	CASSGTVLSYEQYF	TGTGCCAGCAGCGGGACAGTACTCTCCTACGAGCAGTACTTC
TRBV19	few	18	TRBJ1-5	.	CASSILGRGDSSNQPQHF	TGTGCCAGTAGTATCCTTGGCAGGGGAGATTCGAGCAATCAGCCCCAGCATTTT
TRBV6-1	.	16	TRBJ2-7	.	CASSEPPAANSYEQYF	TGTGCCAGCAGTGAACCCCCAGCGGCCAACTCCTACGAGCAGTACTTC
TRBV19	.	15	TRBJ1-2	.	CASSSQVPFPVGYTF	TGTGCCAGTAGTTCGCAGGTTCCCTTTCCCGTTGGCTACACCTTC
TRBV5-1	.	15	TRBJ1-1	.	CASSLAPRGNTEAFF	TGCGCCAGCAGCTTGGCTCCTAGGGGGAACACTGAAGCTTTCTTT
TRBV6-6	.	13	TRBJ1-3	.	CASSYGGGNTIYF	TGTGCCAGCAGTTACGGGGGAGGAAACACCATATATTTT
TRBV5-6	.	12	TRBJ2-7	.	CASSLRPYEQYF	TGTGCCAGCAGCTTGCGGCCCTACGAGCAGTACTTC
TRBV14	.	15	TRBJ1-4	TRBD1	CASSQGQGTNEKLFF	TGTGCCAGCAGCCAAGGACAGGGGACTAATGAAAAACTGTTTTTT
TRBV9	.	16	TRBJ1-1	TRBD1	CASSKWTGGALTEAFF	TGTGCCAGCAGCAAGTGGACAGGGGGCGCGCTCACTGAAGCTTTCTTT
TRBV7-6	.	13	TRBJ2-1	.	CASSSSPGTEQFF	TGTGCCAGCAGCTCCAGCCCGGGAACTGAGCAGTTCTTC
TRBV6-6	once	16	TRBJ1-4	.	CASSYSRGLGDEKLFF	TGTGCCAGCAGTTACTCGAGAGGGTTGGGTGATGAAAAACTGTTTTTT
TRBV5-4	.	15	TRBJ1-1	TRBD1	CASSLMGQGSVRAFF	TGTGCCAGCAGCTTGATGGGACAGGGAAGTGTGAGAGCTTTCTTT
TRBV29-1	.	11	TRBJ2-3	.	CSVLFLDTQYF	TGCAGCGTACTGTTTTTGGATACGCAGTATTTT
TRBV28	.	14	TRBJ2-5	.	CASTRGWAQETQYF	TGTGCCAGCACCCGGGGGTGGGCTCAAGAGACCCAGTACTTC
TRBV7-9	.	15	TRBJ1-5	.	CASSLGDTAVQPQHF	TGTGCCAGCAGCTTAGGGGACACTGCGGTACAGCCCCAGCATTTT
TRBV28	.	13	TRBJ2-5	.	CASSLQGLVTQYF	TGTGCCAGCAGTTTACAGGGTCTAGTGACCCAGTACTTC
TRBV6-5	.	13	TRBJ2-7	.	CASSYQRSYEQYF	TGTGCCAGCAGTTACCAGCGGTCCTACGAGCAGTACTTC